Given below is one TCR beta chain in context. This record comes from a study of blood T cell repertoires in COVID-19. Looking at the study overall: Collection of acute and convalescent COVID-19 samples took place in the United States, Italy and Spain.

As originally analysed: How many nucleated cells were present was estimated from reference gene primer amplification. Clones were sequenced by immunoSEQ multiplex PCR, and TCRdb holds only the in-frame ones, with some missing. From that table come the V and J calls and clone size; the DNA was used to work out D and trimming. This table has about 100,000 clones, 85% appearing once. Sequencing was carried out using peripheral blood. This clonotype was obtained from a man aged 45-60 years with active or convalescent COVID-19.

CDR3 nucleotide sequence: TGTGCCACCAGTGATTTCCCCCTTAACTATGGCTACACCTTC. This sequence encodes CATSDFPLNYGYTF. The V gene is TRBV24-1, the J gene TRBJ1-2, with D uncertain. With 1 base removed from V and 1 base from J, the gap between germline ends came to 6 bases. The CDR3 has 14 residues. Germline CDR1 is KGHDR and CDR2 is SFDVKD.